These 7 T cell receptor beta chains were sequenced from one sample in a study of blood T cells in healthy people across ages. The use of a sample-barcoded 5' primer and a J-beta primer mix characterized a second PCR of roughly 6 to 11 cycles. TCRdb re-derived calls from the 5' RACE reads in MiXCR, one entry per CDR3 protein. Of about 1.6 million distinct CDR3 sequences in the sample, roughly 32% were seen once. The sequenced sample was blood. Receptor source: a woman aged 25-40 years in good health.

The gene calls are TRBV4-1 and TRBJ2-3; 12 bases match TRBD2. V gave up 2 bases and J gave up 2 bases; unmatched junction bases: 2. Germline CDR1 is MGHRA and CDR2 is YSYEKL. This CDR3 region has 16 residues. The CDR3 loop reads CASSQRTSGVTDTQYF. The CDR3 bases are TGCGCCAGCAGCCAAAGGACTAGCGGGGTCACAGATACGCAGTATTTT.

The V and J genes are TRBV5-6 and TRBJ2-5, with D perhaps TRBD2 (7 bases). The CDR3 is made up of 14 amino acids. Germline loops: CDR1 SGHDT, CDR2 YYEEEE. With 10 bases removed from V and 2 bases from J, the gap between germline ends came to 18 bases. CDR3 amino acids: CAPTEGGRQETQYF. DNA for the CDR3: TGTGCCCCCACCGAGGGGGGGCGTCAAGAGACCCAGTACTTC. The variable domain in full, completed from reference TRBV5-6 and TRBJ2-5, reads DAGVTQSPTHLIKTRGQQVTLRCSPKSGHDTVSWYQQALGQGPQFIFQYYEEEERQRGNFPDRFSGHQFPNYSSELNVNALLLGDSALYLCAPTEGGRQETQYFGPGTRLLVL.

The chain employs TRBV20-1 and TRBJ2-7; 8 bases map to TRBD1. V gave up 0 bases and J gave up 2 bases; unmatched junction bases: 15. Germline V gene data show CDR1 as DFQATT and CDR2 as SNEGSKA (reference sequence). The CDR3 totals 18 residues. CDR3 nucleotide sequence: TGCAGTGCTAGAGATGGCGACAGGGGCGGCGGAGACCCCTACGAGCAGTACTTC. It is translated as CSARDGDRGGGDPYEQYF.

This chain connects TRBV5-1 to TRBJ1-1, with a possible D match to TRBD1 (5 bases). This CDR3 spans 15 amino acids. V shed 5 bases and J shed 2 bases, with 16 bases lying between them. Germline V gene sequence: CDR1 SGHRS, CDR2 YFSETQ. The CDR3 nucleotides are TGCGCCAGCAGAATTCAGGGTATCTATAACACTGAAGCTTTCTTT. Amino acids: CASRIQGIYNTEAFF.

CDR3 in amino acids: CSARSTGDSPLHF. DNA for the CDR3: TGCAGTGCTAGAAGTACAGGTGATTCACCCCTCCACTTT. The chain recombines TRBV20-1 with TRBJ1-6; possible D gene TRBD1, 5 bases. V was clipped by 2 bases and J by 8 bases, with 10 bases between them. This CDR3 is built from 13 residues. From germline, CDR1 is DFQATT and CDR2 SNEGSKA (reference sequence).

This clonotype has just a few counts. The chain joins TRBV7-3 to TRBJ2-5, with 8 nucleotides matching TRBD2. Germline CDR1 and CDR2: SGHTA and FQGTGA. V was pared by 5 bases and J by 5 bases, with 7 bases of the junction left unmatched. The CDR3 runs to 14 residues. In DNA form, the CDR3 reads TGTGCCAGCAGCCCAGAGCGGGAGTCGGAGACCCAGTACTTC. As protein: CASSPERESETQYF.

V is TRBV12-3 or TRBV12-4 and J is TRBJ1-1; D possibly corresponds to TRBD1 (6 bases). Trimming stripped 6 bases from V and 11 bases from J, with 22 bases between. The length of the CDR3 is 14 residues. The CDR3 loop reads CASSPQGFSKGAFF. DNA for the CDR3: TGTGCCAGCAGCCCGCAGGGGTTCTCCAAAGGGGCTTTCTTT.